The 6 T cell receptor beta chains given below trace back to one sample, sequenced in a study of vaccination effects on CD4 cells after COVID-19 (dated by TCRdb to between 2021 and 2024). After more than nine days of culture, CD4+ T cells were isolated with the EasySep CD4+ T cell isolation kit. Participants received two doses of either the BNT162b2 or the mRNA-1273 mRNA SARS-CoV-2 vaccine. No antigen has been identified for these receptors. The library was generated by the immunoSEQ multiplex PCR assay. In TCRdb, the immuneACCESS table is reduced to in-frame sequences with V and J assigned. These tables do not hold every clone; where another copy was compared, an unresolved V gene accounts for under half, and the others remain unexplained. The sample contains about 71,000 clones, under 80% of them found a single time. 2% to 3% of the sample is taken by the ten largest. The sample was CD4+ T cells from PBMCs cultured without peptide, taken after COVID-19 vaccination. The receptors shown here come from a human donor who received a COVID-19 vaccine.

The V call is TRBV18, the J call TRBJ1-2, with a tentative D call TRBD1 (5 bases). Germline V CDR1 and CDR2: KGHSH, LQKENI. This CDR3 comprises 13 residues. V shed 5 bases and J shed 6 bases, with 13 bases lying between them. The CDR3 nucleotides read TGTGCCAGCTCAGCGGACATTATCCATGGCTACACCTTC. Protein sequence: CASSADIIHGYTF. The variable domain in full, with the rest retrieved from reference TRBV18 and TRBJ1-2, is NAGVMQNPRHLVRRRGQEARLRCSPMKGHSHVYWYRQLPEEGLKFMVYLQKENIIDESGMPKERFSAEFPKEGPSILRIQQVVRGDSAAYFCASSADIIHGYTFGSGTRLTVV.

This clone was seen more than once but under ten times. CDR3 sequence (DNA): TGTGCCAGCAGCTTAGGAGGGACAGCTTACGAGCAGTACGTC. It translates to CASSLGGTAYEQYV. The rearrangement joins TRBV7-2 to TRBJ2-7; 7 positions match TRBD1. Germline V gene data show CDR1 as SGHTA and CDR2 as FQGNSA. The CDR3 has 14 residues. The V gene end was trimmed by 1 base and the J gene end by 4 bases; junction bases not matched to a gene: 4.

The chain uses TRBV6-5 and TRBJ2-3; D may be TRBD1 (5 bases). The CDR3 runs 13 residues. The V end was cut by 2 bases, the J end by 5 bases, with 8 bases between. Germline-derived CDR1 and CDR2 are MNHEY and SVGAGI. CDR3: CASSYADRDTQYF. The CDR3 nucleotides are TGTGCCAGCAGTTACGCCGACAGAGATACGCAGTATTTT.

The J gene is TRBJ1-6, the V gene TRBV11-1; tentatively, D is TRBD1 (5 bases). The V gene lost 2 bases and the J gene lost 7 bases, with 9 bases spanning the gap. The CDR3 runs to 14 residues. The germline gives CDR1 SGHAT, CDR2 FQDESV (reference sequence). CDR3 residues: CASSLSGYNSPLHF. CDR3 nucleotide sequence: TGTGCCAGCAGCTTATCAGGGTACAATTCACCCCTCCACTTT.

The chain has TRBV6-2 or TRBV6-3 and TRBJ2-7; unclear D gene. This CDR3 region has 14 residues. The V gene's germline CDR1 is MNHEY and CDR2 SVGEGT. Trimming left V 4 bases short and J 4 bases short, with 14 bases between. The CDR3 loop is CASSSVGRSYEQYV. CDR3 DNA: TGTGCCAGCAGTTCAGTCGGCAGGTCGTACGAGCAGTACGTC.

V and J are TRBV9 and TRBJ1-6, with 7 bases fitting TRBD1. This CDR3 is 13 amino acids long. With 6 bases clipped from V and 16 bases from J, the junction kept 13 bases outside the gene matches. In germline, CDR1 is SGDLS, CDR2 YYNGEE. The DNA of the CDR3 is TGTGCCAGCAACCTATCCCCCGGGACAGCGCTCCACTTT. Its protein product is CASNLSPGTALHF.